What follows are 11 T cell receptor beta chains derived from one specimen sequenced in a study of control samples from healthy donors and cancer patients. This table comes from immunoSEQ multiplex PCR, and its TCRdb copy is limited to in-frame clones, with some not included. The profile covers around 150,000 clones, with approximately 96% appearing a single time and over 6.5% taken by the ten largest. Source material: blood. The receptors come from a woman between 40 and 55 years old in good health.

The chain couples TRBV9 to TRBJ2-7; TRBD2 agrees at 9 bases. V lost 3 bases and J lost 3; bases outside the gene matches: 10. The CDR3 is made up of 16 amino acids. Germline V gives CDR1 SGDLS, CDR2 YYNGEE. The CDR3 sequence is CASSASGSGGLYEQYF. The DNA of the CDR3 is TGTGCCAGCAGCGCCTCCGGTAGCGGGGGTCTCTACGAGCAGTACTTC. The complete variable domain, with remaining parts taken from reference TRBV9 and TRBJ2-7, reads DSGVTQTPKHLITATGQRVTLRCSPRSGDLSVYWYQQSLDQGLQFLIQYYNGEERAKGNILERFSAQQFPDLHSELNLSSLELGDSALYFCASSASGSGGLYEQYFGPGTRLTVT.

The chain employs TRBV4-1 and TRBJ1-2, with 8 positions matching TRBD1. The J segment lost 7 bases and the V segment lost 4 bases, leaving 11 bases of the junction unmatched. Germline values: CDR1 MGHRA, CDR2 YSYEKL. The CDR3 contains 15 residues. Here the CDR3 DNA reads TGCGCCAGCAGCCCTGCGGACAGGGAAGAGAGTGGCTACACCTTC. Protein: CASSPADREESGYTF.

This chain joins TRBV27 and TRBJ2-6; D is uncertain. V shed 6 bases and J shed 2 bases, with 11 bases lying between them. The germline V gene encodes CDR1 MNHEY and CDR2 SMNVEV (reference sequence). The length of the CDR3 is 15 residues. The CDR3 spells CASRKNFPGANVLTF. In nucleotides, the CDR3 is TGTGCCAGCAGAAAGAATTTCCCTGGGGCCAACGTCCTGACTTTC.

The chain joins TRBV6-2 or TRBV6-3 to TRBJ1-1; possibly TRBD1 for D (5 bases). The V end was cut by 6 bases, the J end by 4 bases, with 12 bases between. Per germline, CDR1 MNHEY and CDR2 SVGEGT. The CDR3 extends over 13 amino acids. Here the CDR3 DNA reads TGTGCCAGCAGCCCTTCAGGGCTCACTGAAGCTTTCTTT. Translating gives CASSPSGLTEAFF.

J is TRBJ1-2 and V is TRBV2, with D maybe TRBD1 (5 bases). Trimming pared 2 bases from V and 4 bases from J, leaving 11 bases between. The CDR3 spans 14 residues. Germline V gene sequence: CDR1 SNHLY, CDR2 FYNNEI. CDR3 DNA sequence: TGTGCCAGCAGTGAAACGAGGGACGGCTATGGCTACACCTTC. This codes for CASSETRDGYGYTF. Supplemented by reference TRBV2 and TRBJ1-2, the full variable domain reads EPEVTQTPSHQVTQMGQEVILRCVPISNHLYFYWYRQILGQKVEFLVSFYNNEISEKSEIFDDQFSVERPDGSNFTLKIRSTKLEDSAMYFCASSETRDGYGYTFGSGTRLTVV.

The chain couples TRBV30 to TRBJ2-2, with D perhaps assigned TRBD1 or TRBD2 (6 bases each). The CDR3 spans 14 residues. V was pared by 5 bases and J by 6 bases, with 16 bases between. Germline V gene lookup returns CDR1 GTSNPN and CDR2 SVGIG (reference sequence). This CDR3 reads CAWRGSGEAGELFF. CDR3 DNA sequence: TGTGCCTGGCGAGGGTCAGGGGAGGCCGGGGAGCTGTTTTTT. Variable domain in full (rest from reference TRBV30 and TRBJ2-2): SQTIHQWPATLVQPVGSPLSLECTVEGTSNPNLYWYRQAAGRGLQLLFYSVGIGQISSEVPQNLSASRPQDRQFILSSKKLLLSDSGFYLCAWRGSGEAGELFFGEGSRLTVL.

The J gene is TRBJ1-1, the V gene TRBV6-2 or TRBV6-3; D call uncertain. CDR1 is MNHEY and CDR2 is SVGEGT in the germline V gene. V was pared by 2 bases and J by 2 bases, with 6 bases between. CDR3 size: 13 residues. CDR3 sequence: CASSYGSNTEAFF. The CDR3, as DNA: TGTGCCAGCAGTTACGGAAGTAACACTGAAGCTTTCTTT.

The CDR3 sequence is CASSWGQENYGYTF. The CDR3 coding sequence is TGTGCCAGCAGTTGGGGACAGGAAAACTATGGCTACACCTTC. This chain connects TRBV6-2 or TRBV6-3 to TRBJ1-2; 8 nucleotides line up with TRBD1. This CDR3 contains 14 residues. Per germline, CDR1 MNHEY and CDR2 SVGEGT. V lost 4 bases, J lost 2 bases, and 3 bases stayed unmatched.

V is TRBV25-1 and J is TRBJ1-2; D is unresolved. Germline CDR1 MGHDK, CDR2 SYGVNS. The CDR3 contains 15 residues. V lost 6 bases, J lost 2 bases, and 16 bases lay in between. The CDR3 coding sequence is TGTGCCAGCAGATCGGAGCGGGGAGTCAACTATGGCTACACCTTC. It is translated as CASRSERGVNYGYTF.

This chain links TRBV29-1 with TRBJ1-1, with TRBD1 identical over 11 bases. CDR1 SQVTM and CDR2 ANQGSEA come from the germline V gene. The CDR3 length is 14 residues. The V segment lost 3 bases and the J segment 7 bases; nucleotides outside the gene matches: 7. CDR3 sequence reads: CSVDLDRGPSEAFF. CDR3 nucleotide sequence: TGCAGCGTTGATCTGGACAGGGGGCCTAGTGAAGCTTTCTTT.

This chain uses TRBV5-1 with TRBJ2-3, with unresolved D. CDR1 and CDR2 (germline): SGHRS, YFSETQ. The V end lost 4 bases, the J end lost 2 bases, and 11 bases lay between the germline ends. The CDR3 has 14 residues. The chain's CDR3 is CASSPSWDTDTQYF. For the CDR3, the DNA is TGCGCCAGCAGCCCTAGTTGGGACACAGATACGCAGTATTTT.